In its sample, the clone carrying this TCR beta chain was seen once. Its target is not known. This sample is drawn from a study of cytomegalovirus exposure and HLA in healthy donors. Study findings and constraints: Confirmation in vitro established that a few CMV-associated chains were specific for CMV antigens. The analysis excluded some indistinguishable V segments, including TRBV6-2 and TRBV6-3. The authors judged a highly shared variant cluster likely a sequencing artifact.

PCR primers comprised 60 Vbeta and 13 Jbeta primers. Using immunoSEQ multiplex PCR, the repertoire was profiled, and TCRdb retains in-frame clones only, with some absent. Counted here are 90,000 to 110,000 clones, approximately 86% occurring once; the ten biggest clones make up 5% to 6.5%. The CDR3 contains 13 residues. Trimming took off 7 bases at V and 5 bases at J, with 14 bases between the two ends. CDR1 and CDR2 from the germline V gene are MNHEY and SVGAGI. The origin of this receptor is a man younger than 35 in good health and CMV-seronegative. This chain links TRBV6-5 with TRBJ2-5; tentative D call: TRBD1 (6 bases). Sequencing was carried out using PBMCs. The CDR3 protein is CASTTQGGETQYF. In DNA, the CDR3 is TGTGCCAGCACAACACAGGGCGGGGAGACCCAGTACTTC.